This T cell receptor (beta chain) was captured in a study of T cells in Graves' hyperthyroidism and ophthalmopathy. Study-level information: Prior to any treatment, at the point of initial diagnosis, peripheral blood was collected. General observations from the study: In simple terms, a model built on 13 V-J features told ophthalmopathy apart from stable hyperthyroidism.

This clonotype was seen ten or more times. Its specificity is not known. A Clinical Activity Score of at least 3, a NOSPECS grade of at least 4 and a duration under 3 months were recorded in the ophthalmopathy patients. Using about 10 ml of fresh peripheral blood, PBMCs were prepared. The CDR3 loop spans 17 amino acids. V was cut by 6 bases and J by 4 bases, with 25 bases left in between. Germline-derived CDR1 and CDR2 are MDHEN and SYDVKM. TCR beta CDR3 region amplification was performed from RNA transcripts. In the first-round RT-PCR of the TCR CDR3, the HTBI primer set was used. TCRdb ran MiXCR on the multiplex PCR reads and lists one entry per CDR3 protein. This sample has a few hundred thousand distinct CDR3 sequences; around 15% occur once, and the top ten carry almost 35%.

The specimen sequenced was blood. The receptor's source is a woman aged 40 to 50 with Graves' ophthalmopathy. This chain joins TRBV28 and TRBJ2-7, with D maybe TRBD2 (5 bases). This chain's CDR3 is CASSTLWEIEQGYEQYF. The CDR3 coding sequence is TGTGCCAGCAGCACCTTGTGGGAGATCGAACAAGGATACGAGCAGTACTTC.